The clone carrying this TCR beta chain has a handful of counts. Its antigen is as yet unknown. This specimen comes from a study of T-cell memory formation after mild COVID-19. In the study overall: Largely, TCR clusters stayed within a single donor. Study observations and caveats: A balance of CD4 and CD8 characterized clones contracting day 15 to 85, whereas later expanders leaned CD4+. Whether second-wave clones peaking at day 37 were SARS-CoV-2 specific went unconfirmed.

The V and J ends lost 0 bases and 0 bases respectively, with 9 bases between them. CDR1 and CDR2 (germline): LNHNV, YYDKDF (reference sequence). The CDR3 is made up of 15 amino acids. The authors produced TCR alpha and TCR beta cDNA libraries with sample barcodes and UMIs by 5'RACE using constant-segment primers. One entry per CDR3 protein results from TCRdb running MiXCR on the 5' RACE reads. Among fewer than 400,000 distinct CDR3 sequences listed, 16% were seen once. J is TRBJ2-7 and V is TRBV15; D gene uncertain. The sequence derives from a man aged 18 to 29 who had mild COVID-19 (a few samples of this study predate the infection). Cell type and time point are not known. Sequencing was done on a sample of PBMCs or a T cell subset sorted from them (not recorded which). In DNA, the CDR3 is TGTGCCACCAGCAGAGATTACCCGAGCTCCTACGAGCAGTACGTC. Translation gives CATSRDYPSSYEQYV.